This TCR beta chain was sequenced for a study of shared clonotypes between healthy human individuals. Overall study findings and caveats: Among non-shared clonotypes, generation probabilities were lower than among those shared by all four donors.

At the deep level, the assay was run. Sorted-subset replicate PCRs used 150 to 200 ng DNA, some 30,000 T cell genomes. In the authors' methods: Filtering differed since immunoSEQ provided only junctions, with no quality scores. Clones were read by immunoSEQ multiplex PCR, and TCRdb kept only the in-frame ones, dropping some. V, J and clone size are taken as reported in that table, and D and trimming were inferred from the DNA itself. In the table there are 2 million to 2.5 million clones, approximately 93% of which are singletons. About this clone itself: Antigen: not known. Different DNA sequences within this sample yield the same CDR3.

The V and J ends lost 2 bases and 0 bases respectively, with 9 bases between them. Germline loops: CDR1 MNHEY, CDR2 SVGAGI. There are 15 residues in the CDR3. The chain combines TRBV6-5 with TRBJ2-3, with D perhaps matching TRBD2 (7 bases). The source material was naive CD4+ T cells from PBMCs. Subset of the sample: CD45RA+ positively selected. This TCR was recovered from a man aged 18 to 35 in good health. Some clones in this sample may be carry-over from other donors' samples. CDR3 DNA: TGTGCCAGCAGTTACAGGGGGGGTAGCACAGATACGCAGTATTTT. Its protein is CASSYRGGSTDTQYF.